Sequencing of this T cell receptor (beta chain) was carried out in a study of control samples from healthy donors and cancer patients. TCRdb's table, derived via immunoSEQ multiplex PCR, lists solely in-frame clones and lacks some. The sample gives approximately 92,000 clones, roughly 93% of which show up once; about 1.5% is in the top ten. Turning to this clone: No DNA is shown, since the ends of the CDR3 on it are uncertain; the CDR3 is the one TCRdb lists.

Both ends counted, the CDR3 spans 17 residues. Germline V gene data show CDR1 as SGHRS and CDR2 as YFSETQ. The sequence derives from a woman aged 25 to 39 in good health. The rearrangement links TRBV5-1 to TRBJ2-3; TRBD2, the D gene given by the table, was not confirmed from the DNA. The specimen sequenced was blood. The CDR3: CASNVGPGLAGGDTQYF.